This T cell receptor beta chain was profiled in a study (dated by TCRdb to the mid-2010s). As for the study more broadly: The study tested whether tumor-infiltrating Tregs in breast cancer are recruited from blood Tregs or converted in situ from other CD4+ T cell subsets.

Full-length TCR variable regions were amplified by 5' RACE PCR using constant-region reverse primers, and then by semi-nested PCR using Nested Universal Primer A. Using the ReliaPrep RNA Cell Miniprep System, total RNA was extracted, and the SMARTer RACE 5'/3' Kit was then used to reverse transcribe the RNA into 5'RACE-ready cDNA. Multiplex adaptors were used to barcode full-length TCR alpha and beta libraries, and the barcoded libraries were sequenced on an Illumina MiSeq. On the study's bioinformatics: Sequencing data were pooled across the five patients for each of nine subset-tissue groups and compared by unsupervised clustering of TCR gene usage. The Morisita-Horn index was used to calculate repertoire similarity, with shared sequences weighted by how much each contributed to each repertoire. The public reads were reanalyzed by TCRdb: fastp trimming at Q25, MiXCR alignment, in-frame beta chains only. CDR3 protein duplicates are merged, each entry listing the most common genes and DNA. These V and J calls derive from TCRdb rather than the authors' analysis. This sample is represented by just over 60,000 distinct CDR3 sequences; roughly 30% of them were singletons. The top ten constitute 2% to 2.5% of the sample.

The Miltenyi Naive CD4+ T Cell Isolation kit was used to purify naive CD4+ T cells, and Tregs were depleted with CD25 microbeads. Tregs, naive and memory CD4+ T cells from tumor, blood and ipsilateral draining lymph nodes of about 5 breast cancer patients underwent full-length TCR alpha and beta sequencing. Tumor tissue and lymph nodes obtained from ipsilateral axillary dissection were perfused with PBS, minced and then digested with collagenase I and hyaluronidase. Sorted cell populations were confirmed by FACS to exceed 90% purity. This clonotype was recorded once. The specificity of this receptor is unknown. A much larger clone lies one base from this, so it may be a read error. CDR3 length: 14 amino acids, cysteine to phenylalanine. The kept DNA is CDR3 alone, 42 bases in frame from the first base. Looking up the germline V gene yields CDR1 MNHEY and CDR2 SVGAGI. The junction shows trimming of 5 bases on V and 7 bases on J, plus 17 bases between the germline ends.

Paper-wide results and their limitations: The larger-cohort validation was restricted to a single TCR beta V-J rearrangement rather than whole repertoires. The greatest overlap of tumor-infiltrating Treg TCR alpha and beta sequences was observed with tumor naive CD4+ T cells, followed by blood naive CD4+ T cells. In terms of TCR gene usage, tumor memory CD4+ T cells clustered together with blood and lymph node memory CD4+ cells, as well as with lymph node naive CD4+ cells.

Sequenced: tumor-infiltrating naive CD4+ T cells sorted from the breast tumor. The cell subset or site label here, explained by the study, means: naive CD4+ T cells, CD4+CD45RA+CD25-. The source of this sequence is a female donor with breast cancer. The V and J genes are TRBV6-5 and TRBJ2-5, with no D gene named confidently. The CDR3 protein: CASSNRALPGTQYF. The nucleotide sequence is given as TGTGCCAGCAGTAATCGGGCCCTGCCAGGGACCCAGTACTTC.